The next 5 T cell receptor beta chains were all read from a single sample in a study of blood T cell repertoires in COVID-19. TCRdb's table, derived via immunoSEQ multiplex PCR, lists solely in-frame clones and lacks some. The sample comprises about 69,000 clones, nearly 90% of which are singletons, and about 4.9% rests with the top ten. Sequencing was performed on peripheral blood. These receptor sequences come from a woman aged 45-59 years with active COVID-19.

The chain joins TRBV9 to TRBJ2-3; 13 nucleotides line up with TRBD2. The V gene end was trimmed by 0 bases and the J gene end by 2 bases; junction bases not matched to a gene: 12. The CDR3 has 20 amino acids. Germline V gene data show CDR1 as SGDLS and CDR2 as YYNGEE. Here the CDR3 DNA reads TGTGCCAGCAGCGTAGGTCCCCGGACTAGCGGGAGTCGTTACACAGATACGCAGTATTTT. Translation gives CASSVGPRTSGSRYTDTQYF.

This clone was counted many times. The chain carries TRBV29-1 and TRBJ1-1, with D unclear. The V and J ends lost 7 bases and 0 bases respectively, with 6 bases between them. This CDR3 has 11 amino acids. CDR1 and CDR2 (germline): SQVTM, ANQGSEA. This CDR3 is CSGEMNTEAFF. The CDR3 coding sequence is TGCAGCGGGGAGATGAACACTGAAGCTTTCTTT.

The chain carries TRBV14 and TRBJ2-5; D unresolved. V lost 4 bases and J 7 bases, leaving 10 bases between the germline ends. The CDR3 covers 12 residues. Germline values: CDR1 SGHDN, CDR2 FVKESK. CDR3: CASSRNGGTQYF. The CDR3 DNA is TGTGCCAGCAGCCGCAACGGCGGGACCCAGTACTTC.

The rearrangement uses TRBV18 and TRBJ2-7, with D maybe TRBD1 (5 bases). The CDR3 totals 14 residues. The germline CDR1 and CDR2 sequences are KGHSH and LQKENI. The V and J ends lost 0 bases and 6 bases respectively, with 12 bases between them. The CDR3 region has the DNA TGTGCCAGCTCACCACCGGCCAGGGTCGGCGAGCAGTACTTC. It yields the protein CASSPPARVGEQYF.

This clone was observed a handful of times. The chain carries TRBV5-1 and TRBJ2-7, with TRBD1 identical over 10 bases. CDR1 SGHRS and CDR2 YFSETQ come from the germline V gene. The CDR3 runs to 14 residues. Germline trimming cut 4 bases from V and 6 bases from J; bases unmatched to any gene: 7. As DNA, the CDR3 is TGCGCCAGCAGCGGCGGGACAGGGGTGCCCGAGCAGTACTTC. Its translation: CASSGGTGVPEQYF.